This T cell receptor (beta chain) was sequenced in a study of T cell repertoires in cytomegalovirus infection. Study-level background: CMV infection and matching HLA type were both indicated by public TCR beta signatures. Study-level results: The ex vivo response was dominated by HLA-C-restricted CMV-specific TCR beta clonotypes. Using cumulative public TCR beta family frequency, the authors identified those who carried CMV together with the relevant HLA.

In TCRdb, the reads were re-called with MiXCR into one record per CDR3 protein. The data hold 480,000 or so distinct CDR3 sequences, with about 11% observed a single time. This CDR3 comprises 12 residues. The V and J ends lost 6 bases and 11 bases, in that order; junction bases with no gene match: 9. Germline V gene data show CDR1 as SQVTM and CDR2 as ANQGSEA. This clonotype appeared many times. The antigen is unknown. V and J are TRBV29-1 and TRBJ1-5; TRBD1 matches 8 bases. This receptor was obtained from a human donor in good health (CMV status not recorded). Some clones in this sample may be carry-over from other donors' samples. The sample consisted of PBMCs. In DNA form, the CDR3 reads TGCAGCGTCCTCGGACAGGGAGGTGCCCAGCATTTT. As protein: CSVLGQGGAQHF.